These 28 T cell receptor beta chains originate from one sample sequenced in a study of blood T cell repertoires in COVID-19. TCRdb keeps only in-frame clones here, not all; method: immunoSEQ multiplex PCR. The sample records 200,000 to 250,000 clones, roughly nine tenths being singletons. Sequencing input: PBMCs or T cells enriched from blood (not recorded which). The receptor source for this set is a woman between 50 and 59 years old in a cohort exposed to, infected with or recovered from COVID-19 (not recorded which).

The rearrangement links TRBV29-1 to TRBJ2-6; TRBD2 is a possible D gene (5 bases). Per the germline V gene, CDR1 is SQVTM and CDR2 is ANQGSEA. The ends were cut back, 8 bases at V and 8 bases at J, with 25 bases in the middle. The CDR3 runs 16 residues. The CDR3: CSIALGSPSAPNVLTF. The CDR3 coding sequence is TGCAGCATTGCTTTGGGGAGCCCATCTGCGCCCAACGTCCTGACTTTC. Complete variable domain (other parts from reference TRBV29-1 and TRBJ2-6): SAVISQKPSRDICQRGTSLTIQCQVDSQVTMMFWYRQQPGQSLTLIATANQGSEATYESGFVIDKFPISRPNLTFSTLTVSNMSPEDSSIYLCSIALGSPSAPNVLTFGAGSRLTVL.

The genes are TRBV30 and TRBJ1-1, with D maybe TRBD1 (5 bases). CDR1 is GTSNPN, CDR2 SVGIG, per germline (reference sequence). The CDR3 has 13 amino acids. V lost 0 bases and J 1 base, leaving 6 bases between the germline ends. The CDR3 loop reads CAWSVGPNTEAFF. The CDR3 nucleotides are TGTGCCTGGAGTGTGGGGCCGAACACTGAAGCTTTCTTT.

The chain uses TRBV4-1 and TRBJ1-2; tentatively, D is TRBD1 (5 bases). CDR1 MGHRA and CDR2 YSYEKL come from the germline V gene. This CDR3 comprises 14 residues. Trimming cost V 4 bases and J 0 bases, with 9 bases left between them. CDR3 loop: CASSPQGPNYGYTF. CDR3 DNA: TGCGCCAGCAGCCCTCAGGGTCCTAACTATGGCTACACCTTC.

J is TRBJ1-3 and V is TRBV5-6; 8 bases agree with TRBD1. The CDR3 consists of 15 residues. Per germline, CDR1 SGHDT and CDR2 YYEEEE. Trimming at V came to 4 bases and at J to 1 base, leaving 4 bases not matched to a gene. CDR3 coding DNA: TGTGCCAGCAGCACCCGGACAGGGTCTGGAAACACCATATATTTT. It specifies CASSTRTGSGNTIYF.

The chain combines TRBV10-3 with TRBJ2-7, with D possibly TRBD1 on 7 matching bases. The germline CDR1 and CDR2 sequences are ENHRY and SYGVKD. The ends were cut back, 10 bases at V and 2 bases at J, with 15 bases in the middle. This CDR3 has 13 residues. The CDR3 bases are TGTGCCACCAATTCAGGGGGGACCTACGAGCAGTACTTC. This encodes CATNSGGTYEQYF.

The table lists this clone with a count of one. The J gene is TRBJ1-1, the V gene TRBV4-1, with 10 positions matching TRBD1. Per the germline V gene, CDR1 is MGHRA and CDR2 is YSYEKL. The CDR3 runs to 16 residues. V lost 3 bases to trimming and J lost 7 bases; unmatched junction nucleotides: 11. The CDR3, as DNA: TGCGCCAGCAGCCAGGGACAGGGGAGGGGGAATTATGAAGCTTTCTTT. Protein product: CASSQGQGRGNYEAFF.

In this sample, this clone turned up a few times. This sequence joins TRBV28 and TRBJ1-5; D remains unclear. CDR3 length equals 15 residues. Germline CDR1 MDHEN, CDR2 SYDVKM. The V end lost 6 bases, the J end lost 0 bases, and 12 bases lay between the germline ends. CDR3 region: CASSNSASSNQPQHF. In nucleotides, the CDR3 is TGTGCCAGCAGCAACAGTGCCTCTAGCAATCAGCCCCAGCATTTT.

This clone was seen a few times. V gene TRBV6-2 or TRBV6-3 combines with J gene TRBJ2-7; no clear D gene. This CDR3 has 13 residues. V was shortened by 3 bases and J by 3 bases, with 9 bases between the two germline ends. CDR1 and CDR2 from the germline V gene are MNHEY and SVGEGT. Here the CDR3 reads CASSYQNSYEQYF. The CDR3 nucleotides are TGTGCCAGCAGTTATCAAAACAGCTACGAGCAGTACTTC.

The J gene is TRBJ1-6, the V gene TRBV2, with D possibly TRBD1 on 5 matching bases. CDR1 SNHLY and CDR2 FYNNEI come from the germline V gene. Trimming shortened V by 3 bases and J by 9 bases, and 9 bases separated the two germline ends. The CDR3 has 13 residues. CDR3 residues: CASSERGGSPLHF. CDR3 nucleotide sequence: TGTGCCAGCAGTGAGAGGGGAGGTTCACCCCTCCACTTT.

This rearrangement joins TRBV30 to TRBJ1-5, with D perhaps matching TRBD1 (5 bases). The CDR3 runs to 12 residues. Germline V CDR1 and CDR2: GTSNPN, SVGIG (reference sequence). V shed 1 base and J shed 6 bases, with 7 bases lying between them. CDR3 bases: TGTGCCTGGAGTGCGACAGCTCAGCCCCAGCATTTT. This encodes CAWSATAQPQHF.

The V gene is TRBV24-1, the J gene TRBJ1-2, with D possibly matching TRBD1 (6 bases). CDR1 and CDR2 (germline): KGHDR, SFDVKD. V lost 4 bases, J lost 2 bases, and 7 bases lay in between. The CDR3 consists of 13 residues. The CDR3 loop is CATSETGNYGYTF. DNA for the CDR3: TGTGCCACCAGTGAGACAGGAAACTATGGCTACACCTTC.

This clone was seen a single time. The genes are TRBV5-5 and TRBJ2-7; TRBD1 might be the D (6 bases). The CDR3 is made up of 12 amino acids. Germline V gene data show CDR1 as SGHKS and CDR2 as YYEKEE (reference sequence). V was cut by 3 bases and J by 11 bases, with 15 bases left in between. Here the CDR3 DNA reads TGTGCCAGCAGCTCCTCAGGACAGCCCGAGTACTTC. Translated, it gives CASSSSGQPEYF.

This chain links TRBV4-2 with TRBJ2-5, with TRBD1 identical over 9 bases. In germline, CDR1 is LGHNA, CDR2 YNFKEQ. This CDR3 spans 14 amino acids. Trimming at V came to 4 bases and at J to 5 bases, leaving 5 bases not matched to a gene. CDR3 in amino acids: CASSPGTGRETQYF. CDR3 bases: TGTGCCAGCAGCCCGGGGACAGGGCGGGAGACCCAGTACTTC.

The genes are TRBV18 and TRBJ2-3, with D perhaps TRBD1 (5 bases). This CDR3 contains 15 residues. From germline, CDR1 is KGHSH and CDR2 LQKENI. Trimming left V 3 bases short and J 4 bases short, with 14 bases between. The CDR3 coding sequence is TGTGCCAGCTCACCCGTAACAGGTATCGCAGATACGCAGTATTTT. This gives the protein CASSPVTGIADTQYF. Based on the CDR3 plus reference TRBV18 and TRBJ2-3, the full variable domain is NAGVMQNPRHLVRRRGQEARLRCSPMKGHSHVYWYRQLPEEGLKFMVYLQKENIIDESGMPKERFSAEFPKEGPSILRIQQVVRGDSAAYFCASSPVTGIADTQYFGPGTRLTVL.

The chain uses TRBV3-1 (or the pseudogene TRBV3-2) and TRBJ2-5; TRBD1 is a possible D gene (6 bases). The CDR3 totals 13 residues. The germline V gene has CDR1 LGHDT and CDR2 YNNKEL (reference sequence). The V and J ends lost 4 bases and 3 bases respectively, with 9 bases between them. CDR3 in DNA: TGTGCCAGCAGCCCCCGGGACAAAGAGACCCAGTACTTC. Its protein is CASSPRDKETQYF.

The V and J genes are TRBV27 and TRBJ1-6, with 7 bases fitting TRBD1. CDR3 length equals 15 residues. The germline V gene has CDR1 MNHEY and CDR2 SMNVEV (reference sequence). J lost 5 bases, V lost 6 bases, and 7 bases had no gene match. The CDR3 sequence is CASRKGALNNSPLHF. CDR3 bases: TGTGCCAGCAGGAAGGGGGCGCTTAATAATTCACCCCTCCACTTT.

Only a few counts were recorded for this clone. The chain carries TRBV30 and TRBJ2-1, with D possibly being TRBD2 (6 bases). Trimming took off 2 bases at V and 9 bases at J, with 20 bases between the two ends. Per germline, CDR1 GTSNPN and CDR2 SVGIG (reference sequence). This CDR3 contains 15 residues. The CDR3 region is CAWSPRGGREREQFF. CDR3 nucleotide sequence: TGTGCCTGGAGTCCCCGGGGAGGCAGGGAGCGTGAGCAGTTCTTC. Full variable domain (remainder filled in from reference TRBV30 and TRBJ2-1): SQTIHQWPATLVQPVGSPLSLECTVEGTSNPNLYWYRQAAGRGLQLLFYSVGIGQISSEVPQNLSASRPQDRQFILSSKKLLLSDSGFYLCAWSPRGGREREQFFGPGTRLTVL.

This clone is a singleton in its sample. The chain has TRBV7-2 and TRBJ2-6; TRBD1 aligns across 8 bases. Germline assignment: CDR1 SGHTA and CDR2 FQGNSA. The V and J ends lost 5 bases and 0 bases, in that order; junction bases with no gene match: 9. This CDR3 has 18 residues. The chain's CDR3 is CASSARTGYLSGANVLTF. For the CDR3, the DNA is TGTGCCAGCAGCGCACGGACAGGGTACCTCTCTGGGGCCAACGTCCTGACTTTC.

The V gene is TRBV7-3, the J gene TRBJ1-5, with 9 bases that match TRBD1. This CDR3 comprises 17 residues. Germline trimming cut 2 bases from V and 2 bases from J; bases unmatched to any gene: 7. CDR1 and CDR2 (germline): SGHTA, FQGTGA. Written as DNA, the CDR3 is TGTGCCAGCAGCTTAGAGCGACAGGGGGAGGGCAATCAGCCCCAGCATTTT. Encoded protein: CASSLERQGEGNQPQHF. The full variable domain, with the rest looked up from reference TRBV7-3 and TRBJ1-5, is GAGVSQTPSNKVTEKGKYVELRCDPISGHTALYWYRQSLGQGPEFLIYFQGTGAADDSGLPNDRFFAVRPEGSVSTLKIQRTERGDSAVYLCASSLERQGEGNQPQHFGDGTRLSIL.

The J gene is TRBJ2-1, the V gene TRBV19; no firm D call. Trimming pared 5 bases from V and 7 bases from J, leaving 12 bases between. CDR3 length: 13 residues. Germline lookup yields CDR1 LNHDA and CDR2 SQIVND (reference sequence). In DNA, the CDR3 is TGTGCCAGTAGTCCCCGTCGGGTTAATGAGCAGTTCTTC. It is translated as CASSPRRVNEQFF.

V gene TRBV3-1 (or the pseudogene TRBV3-2) combines with J gene TRBJ2-2; TRBD2 matches 7 bases. The J segment lost 4 bases and the V segment lost 8 bases, leaving 7 bases of the junction unmatched. The CDR3 contains 14 residues. Per the germline V gene, CDR1 is LGHDT and CDR2 is YNNKEL (reference sequence). The CDR3 sequence: CASSRRGTTGELFF. The DNA for the CDR3 is TGTGCCAGCTCCCGGCGGGGGACCACCGGGGAGCTGTTTTTT.

This sequence joins TRBV5-4 and TRBJ2-7; 8 bases match TRBD1. Germline CDR1 and CDR2: SGHNT and YYREEE (reference sequence). The CDR3 totals 14 residues. The J segment lost 3 bases and the V segment lost 3 bases, leaving 5 bases of the junction unmatched. The CDR3 sequence: CASSSRQGFYEQYF. In DNA, the CDR3 is TGTGCCAGCAGCTCCCGACAGGGGTTCTACGAGCAGTACTTC.

The V call is TRBV19, the J call TRBJ2-7, with D possibly matching TRBD1 (6 bases). The V and J ends lost 10 bases and 2 bases respectively, with 9 bases between them. The CDR3 has 11 amino acids. The germline gives CDR1 LNHDA, CDR2 SQIVND (reference sequence). In DNA form, the CDR3 reads TGTGCCACCCGACAGGCCTACGAGCAGTACTTC. It specifies CATRQAYEQYF.

The chain couples TRBV18 to TRBJ1-5; the match to TRBD1 covers 7 bases. The V gene's germline CDR1 is KGHSH and CDR2 LQKENI. The CDR3 is 14 residues long. With 4 bases clipped from V and 8 bases from J, the junction kept 8 bases outside the gene matches. The CDR3 loop is CASSQRQGGEPQHF. The CDR3 coding sequence is TGTGCCAGCTCACAACGACAGGGCGGGGAGCCCCAGCATTTT.

This clone was seen a handful of times. This chain links TRBV27 with TRBJ2-1; 15 bases agree with TRBD2. With 4 bases clipped from V and 15 bases from J, the junction kept 13 bases outside the gene matches. There are 16 residues in the CDR3. Per germline, CDR1 MNHEY and CDR2 SMNVEV (reference sequence). CDR3 protein: CASSSAGLAGGPNRFF. In nucleotides, the CDR3 is TGTGCCAGCAGTTCCGCCGGACTAGCGGGGGGGCCAAACCGGTTCTTC.

This rearrangement joins TRBV10-3 to TRBJ2-2; D is undetermined. Trimming left V 2 bases short and J 1 base short, with 5 bases between. Per the germline V gene, CDR1 is ENHRY and CDR2 is SYGVKD. This CDR3 region has 14 residues. CDR3 nucleotide sequence: TGTGCCATCAGTGAGATCCAGAACACCGGGGAGCTGTTTTTT. Its translation is CAISEIQNTGELFF.

DNA for the CDR3: TGTGCCAGCAGTGGGACAGGGTCTGGCTACACCTTC. The encoded protein is CASSGTGSGYTF. This sequence joins TRBV2 and TRBJ1-2; 8 positions agree with TRBD1. The CDR3 runs to 12 residues. CDR1 and CDR2 (germline): SNHLY, FYNNEI. V lost 4 bases and J lost 7; bases outside the gene matches: 2. Combining the CDR3 with reference TRBV2 and TRBJ1-2 gives the whole variable domain EPEVTQTPSHQVTQMGQEVILRCVPISNHLYFYWYRQILGQKVEFLVSFYNNEISEKSEIFDDQFSVERPDGSNFTLKIRSTKLEDSAMYFCASSGTGSGYTFGSGTRLTVV.

V is TRBV5-6 and J is TRBJ2-7; D may be TRBD1 (6 bases). This CDR3 region has 13 residues. Per the germline V gene, CDR1 is SGHDT and CDR2 is YYEEEE. The V end was cut by 2 bases, the J end by 4 bases, with 10 bases between. The DNA for the CDR3 is TGTGCCAGCAGCTTTGGACAGCTATACGAGCAGTACTTC. Translating it yields CASSFGQLYEQYF.